The sequence of this TCR beta chain was determined in a study of blood T cell repertoires in COVID-19. Germline V gene data show CDR1 as MNHEY and CDR2 as SVGAGI. This CDR3 contains 15 residues. V lost 0 bases, J lost 3 bases, and 5 bases stayed unmatched. TCRdb's copy holds only in-frame clones and misses some; the assay was immunoSEQ multiplex PCR. This table has some 200,000 clones, 89% appearing once. The sample was PBMCs or T cells enriched from blood (not recorded which). The J gene is TRBJ2-7, the V gene TRBV6-5; TRBD1 agrees at 7 bases. This receptor was taken from a woman aged 18 to 35 who had recovered from COVID-19. CDR3 in DNA: TGTGCCAGCAGTTACTCAGGGGGCGGCCTCTACGAGCAGTACTTC. This sequence encodes CASSYSGGGLYEQYF.